This T cell receptor beta chain originates from a study of blood T cell repertoires in COVID-19. Study-wide context: Samples representing acute and convalescent COVID-19 were sourced from the United States, Italy and Spain. Nucleic acid was either cDNA or gDNA, and it came from T cells, B-cell-depleted T cells, or PBMCs.

The CDR3 has 15 amino acids. CDR1 is SGHNT and CDR2 is YYREEE in the germline V gene (reference sequence). The V and J ends lost 4 bases and 12 bases, in that order; junction bases with no gene match: 15. As processed by the authors: Estimates of nucleated cell counts were drawn from the amplification of reference gene primers. Assay used: immunoSEQ multiplex PCR; TCRdb lists only in-frame clones, some missing. V and J calls and clone size follow that table, whereas D and trimming were derived from the DNA. The sample comprises 150,000 to 200,000 clones, about 75% of which are singletons, and 26% rests with the top ten.

The source is a woman between 65 and 79 years old with acute or convalescent COVID-19. The chain recombines TRBV5-4 with TRBJ2-1, with 8 positions matching TRBD1. Sequenced material: peripheral blood. Here the CDR3 reads CASSPGGDFISGQFF. DNA of the CDR3: TGTGCCAGCAGCCCAGGGGGCGACTTTATTAGTGGGCAGTTCTTC. Full variable domain (remainder filled in from reference TRBV5-4 and TRBJ2-1): ETGVTQSPTHLIKTRGQQVTLRCSSQSGHNTVSWYQQALGQGPQFIFQYYREEENGRGNFPPRFSGLQFPNYSSELNVNALELDDSALYLCASSPGGDFISGQFFGPGTRLTVL.